The TCR beta chain under discussion was sequenced for a study of cytomegalovirus exposure and HLA in healthy donors. The PCR made use of 60 Vbeta and 13 Jbeta primers. Profiled with immunoSEQ multiplex PCR; TCRdb holds only in-frame clones, not every one. The sample holds about 250,000 clones, about 85% seen once. Germline assignment: CDR1 MNHNS and CDR2 SASEGT. This CDR3 region has 13 residues. The V gene end was trimmed by 8 bases and the J gene end by 7 bases; junction bases not matched to a gene: 6. The clonotype was recovered from a girl aged 2-15 years in good health and CMV-seronegative. The V and J genes are TRBV6-1 and TRBJ1-3, with TRBD1 identical over 9 bases. The sequenced material came from PBMCs. The CDR3 region is CASETGGRNTIYF. CDR3 sequence (DNA): TGTGCCAGCGAGACAGGGGGACGGAACACCATATATTTT.